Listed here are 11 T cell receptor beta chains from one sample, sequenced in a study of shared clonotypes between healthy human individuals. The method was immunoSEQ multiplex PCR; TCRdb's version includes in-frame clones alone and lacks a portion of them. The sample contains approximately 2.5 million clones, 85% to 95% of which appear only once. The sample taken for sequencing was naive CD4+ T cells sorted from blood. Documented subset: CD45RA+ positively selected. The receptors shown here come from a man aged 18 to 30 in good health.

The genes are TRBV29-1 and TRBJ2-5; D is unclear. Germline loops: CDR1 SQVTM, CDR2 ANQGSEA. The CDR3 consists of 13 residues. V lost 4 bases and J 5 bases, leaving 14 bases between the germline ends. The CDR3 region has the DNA TGCAGCGTTGGGGCTAGGCTTAGGGAGACCCAGTACTTC. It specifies CSVGARLRETQYF.

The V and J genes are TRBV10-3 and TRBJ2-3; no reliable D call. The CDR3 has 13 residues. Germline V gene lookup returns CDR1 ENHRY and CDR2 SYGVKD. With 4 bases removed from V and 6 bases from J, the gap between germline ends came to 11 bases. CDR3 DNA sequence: TGTGCCATCAGTGCCGTCGGCGCCGATACGCAGTATTTT. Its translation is CAISAVGADTQYF.

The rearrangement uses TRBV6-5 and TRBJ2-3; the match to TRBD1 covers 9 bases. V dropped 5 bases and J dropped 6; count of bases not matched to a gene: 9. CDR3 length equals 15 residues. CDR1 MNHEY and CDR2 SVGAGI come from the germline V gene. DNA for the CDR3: TGTGCCAGCAGTGGAAAACAGGGGGCGCGGGATACGCAGTATTTT. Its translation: CASSGKQGARDTQYF.

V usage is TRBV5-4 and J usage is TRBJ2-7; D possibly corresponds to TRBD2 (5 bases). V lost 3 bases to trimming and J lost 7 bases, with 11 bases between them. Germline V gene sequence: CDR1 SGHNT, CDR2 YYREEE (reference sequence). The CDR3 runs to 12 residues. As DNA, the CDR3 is TGTGCCAGCAGCTACGACTACAAAGAGCAGTACTTC. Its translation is CASSYDYKEQYF.

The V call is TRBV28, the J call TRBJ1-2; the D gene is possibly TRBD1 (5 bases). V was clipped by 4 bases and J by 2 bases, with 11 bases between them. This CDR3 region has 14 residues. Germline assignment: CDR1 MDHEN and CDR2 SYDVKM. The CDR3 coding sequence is TGTGCCAGCAGTTCGACAGAGACAAACTATGGCTACACCTTC. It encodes CASSSTETNYGYTF.

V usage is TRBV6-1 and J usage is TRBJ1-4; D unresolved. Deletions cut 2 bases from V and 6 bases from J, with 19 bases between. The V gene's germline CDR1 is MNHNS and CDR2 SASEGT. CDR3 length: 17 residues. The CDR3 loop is CASSEKKHFGGDEKLFF. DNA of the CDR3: TGTGCCAGCAGTGAAAAGAAACACTTTGGAGGCGATGAAAAACTGTTTTTT.

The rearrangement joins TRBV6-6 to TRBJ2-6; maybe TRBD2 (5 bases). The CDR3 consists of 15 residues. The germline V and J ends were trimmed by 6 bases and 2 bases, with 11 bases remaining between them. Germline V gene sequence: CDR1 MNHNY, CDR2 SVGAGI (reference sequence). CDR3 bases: TGTGCCAGCAGCGCCGGCGGGCCTGGGGCCAACGTCCTGACTTTC. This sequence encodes CASSAGGPGANVLTF.

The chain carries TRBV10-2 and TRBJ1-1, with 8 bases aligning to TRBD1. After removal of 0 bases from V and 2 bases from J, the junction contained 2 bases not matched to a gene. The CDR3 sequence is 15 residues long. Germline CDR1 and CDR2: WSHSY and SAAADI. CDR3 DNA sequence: TGCGCCAGCAGTGAGTCAACAGGGGGAAACACTGAAGCTTTCTTT. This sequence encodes CASSESTGGNTEAFF.

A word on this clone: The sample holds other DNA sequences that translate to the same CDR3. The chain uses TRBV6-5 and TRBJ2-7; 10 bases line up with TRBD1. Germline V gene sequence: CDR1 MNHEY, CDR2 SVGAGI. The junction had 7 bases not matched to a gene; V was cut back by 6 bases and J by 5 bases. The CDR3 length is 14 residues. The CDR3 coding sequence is TGTGCCAGCAGCTCTCGACAGGGGGCGAACGAGCAGTACTTC. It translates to CASSSRQGANEQYF.

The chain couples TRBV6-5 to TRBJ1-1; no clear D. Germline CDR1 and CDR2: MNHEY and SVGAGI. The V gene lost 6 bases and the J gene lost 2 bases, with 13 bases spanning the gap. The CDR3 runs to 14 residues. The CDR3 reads CASRGGVGNTEAFF. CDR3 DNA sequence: TGTGCCAGCAGAGGCGGGGTGGGAAACACTGAAGCTTTCTTT.

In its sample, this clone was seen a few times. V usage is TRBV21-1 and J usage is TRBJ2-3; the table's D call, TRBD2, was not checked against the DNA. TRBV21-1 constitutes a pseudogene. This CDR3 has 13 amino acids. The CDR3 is CASTIEPWDTQYF. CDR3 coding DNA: TGTGCCAGCACGATAGAGCCGTGGGATACGCAGTATTTT.